This T cell receptor beta chain was recorded in a study of type 1 regulatory T cells. Of note for this clonotype: Antigen unknown.

TCRdb re-called the reads with MiXCR, one entry per CDR3 protein. The sample consists of approximately 43,000 distinct CDR3 sequences, 12% of them appearing once. The germline V gene encodes CDR1 LNHDA and CDR2 SQIVND (reference sequence). The CDR3 extends over 14 amino acids. V was pared by 3 bases and J by 6 bases, with 14 bases between. Sequencing was carried out using cultured non-Tr1 T cells, either the whole culture or a sorted T cell fraction (not recorded which). This TCR derives from a human donor in good health. This chain connects TRBV19 to TRBJ1-2, with D tentatively TRBD1 (5 bases). The CDR3 sequence: CASSIGTWDDGYTF. CDR3 sequence (DNA): TGTGCCAGTAGTATCGGGACGTGGGACGATGGCTACACCTTC.